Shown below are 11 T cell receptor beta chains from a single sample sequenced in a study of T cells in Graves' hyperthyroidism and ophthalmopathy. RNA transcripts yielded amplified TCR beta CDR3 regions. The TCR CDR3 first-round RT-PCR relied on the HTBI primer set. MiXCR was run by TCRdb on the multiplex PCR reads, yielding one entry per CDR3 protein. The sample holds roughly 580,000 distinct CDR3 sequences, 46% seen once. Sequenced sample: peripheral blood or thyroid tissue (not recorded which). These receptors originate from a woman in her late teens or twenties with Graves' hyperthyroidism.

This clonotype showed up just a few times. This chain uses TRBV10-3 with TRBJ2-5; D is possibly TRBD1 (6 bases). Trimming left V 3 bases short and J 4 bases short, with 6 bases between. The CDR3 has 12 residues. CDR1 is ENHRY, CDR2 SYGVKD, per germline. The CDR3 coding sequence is TGTGCCATCAGTGACAGGGGAGAGACCCAGTACTTC. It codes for CAISDRGETQYF.

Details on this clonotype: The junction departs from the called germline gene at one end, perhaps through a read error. CDR3 sequence reads: CSARDDRFSEKLFF. The CDR3 coding sequence is TGCAGTGCCAGAGACGATAGATTTAGTGAAAAACTGTTTTTT. V is TRBV20-1 and J is TRBJ1-4; D gene uncertain. From germline, CDR1 is DFQATT and CDR2 SNEGSKA (reference sequence). The CDR3 totals 14 residues.

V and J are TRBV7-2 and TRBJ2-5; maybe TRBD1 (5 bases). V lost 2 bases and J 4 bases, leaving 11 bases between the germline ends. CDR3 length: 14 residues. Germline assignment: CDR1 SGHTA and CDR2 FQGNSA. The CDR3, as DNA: TGTGCCAGCAGCTTAATTCCAGGGTCAGAGACCCAGTACTTC. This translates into CASSLIPGSETQYF.

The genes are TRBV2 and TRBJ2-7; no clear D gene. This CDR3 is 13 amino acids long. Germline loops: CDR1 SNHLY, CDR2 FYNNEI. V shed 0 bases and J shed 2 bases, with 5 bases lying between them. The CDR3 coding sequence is TGTGCCAGCAGTGAAGCTACTACCTACGAGCAGTACTTC. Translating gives CASSEATTYEQYF.

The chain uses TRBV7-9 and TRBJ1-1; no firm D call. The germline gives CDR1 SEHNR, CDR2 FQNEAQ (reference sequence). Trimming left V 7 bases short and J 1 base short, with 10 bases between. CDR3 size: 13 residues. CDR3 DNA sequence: TGTGCCAGCACCGGCCGGCAGAACACTGAAGCTTTCTTT. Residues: CASTGRQNTEAFF. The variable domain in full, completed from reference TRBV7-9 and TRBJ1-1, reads DTGVSQNPRHKITKRGQNVTFRCDPISEHNRLYWYRQTLGQGPEFLTYFQNEAQLEKSRLLSDRFSAERPKGSFSTLEIQRTEQGDSAMYLCASTGRQNTEAFFGQGTRLTVV.

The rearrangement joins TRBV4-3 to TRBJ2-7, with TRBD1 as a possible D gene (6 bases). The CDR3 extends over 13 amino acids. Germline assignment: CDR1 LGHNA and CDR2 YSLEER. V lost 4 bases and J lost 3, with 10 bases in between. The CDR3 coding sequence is TGCGCCAGCAGCCTTAGGACAGACTACGAGCAGTACTTC. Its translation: CASSLRTDYEQYF.

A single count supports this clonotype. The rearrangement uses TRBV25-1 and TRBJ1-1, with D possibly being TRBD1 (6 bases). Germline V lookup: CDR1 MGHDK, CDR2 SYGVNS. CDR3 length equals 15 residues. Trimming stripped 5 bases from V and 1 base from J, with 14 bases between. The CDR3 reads CASSIGQLRNTEAFF. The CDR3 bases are TGTGCCAGCAGTATAGGACAGTTGAGGAACACTGAAGCTTTCTTT.

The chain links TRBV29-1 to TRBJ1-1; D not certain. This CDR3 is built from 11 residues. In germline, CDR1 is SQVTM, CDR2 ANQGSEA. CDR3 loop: CTQPAYTEAFF. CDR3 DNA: TGCACCCAACCGGCGTACACTGAAGCTTTCTTT.

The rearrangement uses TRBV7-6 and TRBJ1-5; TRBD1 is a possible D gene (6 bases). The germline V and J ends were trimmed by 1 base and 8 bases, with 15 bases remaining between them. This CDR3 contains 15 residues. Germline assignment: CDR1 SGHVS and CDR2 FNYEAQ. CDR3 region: CASSLVGGTKEPQHF. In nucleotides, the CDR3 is TGTGCCAGCAGCTTAGTGGGTGGGACAAAAGAGCCCCAGCATTTT.

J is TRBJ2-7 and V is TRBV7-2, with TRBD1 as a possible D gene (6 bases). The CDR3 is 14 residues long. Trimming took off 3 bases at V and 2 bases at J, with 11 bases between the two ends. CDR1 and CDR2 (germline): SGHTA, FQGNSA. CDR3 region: CASSLWNRAYEQYF. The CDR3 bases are TGTGCCAGCAGCTTGTGGAACAGGGCCTACGAGCAGTACTTC.

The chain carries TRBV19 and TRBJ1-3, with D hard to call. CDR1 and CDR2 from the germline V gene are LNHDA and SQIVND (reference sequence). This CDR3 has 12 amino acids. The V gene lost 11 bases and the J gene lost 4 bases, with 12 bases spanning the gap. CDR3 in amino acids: CAYQPTGNTIYF. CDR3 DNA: TGTGCCTACCAACCCACGGGAAACACCATATATTTT.